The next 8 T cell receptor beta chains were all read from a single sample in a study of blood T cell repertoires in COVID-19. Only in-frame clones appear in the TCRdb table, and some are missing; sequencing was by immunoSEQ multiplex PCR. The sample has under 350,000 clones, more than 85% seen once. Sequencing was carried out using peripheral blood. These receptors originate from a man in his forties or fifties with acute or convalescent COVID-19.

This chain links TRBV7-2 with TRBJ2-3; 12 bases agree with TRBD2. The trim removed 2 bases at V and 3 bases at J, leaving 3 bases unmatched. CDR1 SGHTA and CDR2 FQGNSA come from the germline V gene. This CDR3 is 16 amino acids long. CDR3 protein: CASSLSSGGGTDTQYF. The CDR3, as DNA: TGTGCCAGCAGCTTATCTAGCGGGGGGGGGACAGATACGCAGTATTTT.

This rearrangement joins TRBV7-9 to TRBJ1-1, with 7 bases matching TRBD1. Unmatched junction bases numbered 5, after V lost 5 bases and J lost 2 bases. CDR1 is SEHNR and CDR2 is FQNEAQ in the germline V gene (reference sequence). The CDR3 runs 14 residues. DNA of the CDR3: TGTGCCAGCAGCCTGACAGGGTTCAACACTGAAGCTTTCTTT. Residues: CASSLTGFNTEAFF.

For the CDR3, the DNA is TGTGCCACCAGTGATAACGGGATCTATGGCTACACCTTC. It is translated as CATSDNGIYGYTF. The chain carries TRBV24-1 and TRBJ1-2; D gene ambiguous. This CDR3 is built from 13 residues. Germline CDR1 KGHDR, CDR2 SFDVKD. V lost 3 bases and J 4 bases, leaving 8 bases between the germline ends.

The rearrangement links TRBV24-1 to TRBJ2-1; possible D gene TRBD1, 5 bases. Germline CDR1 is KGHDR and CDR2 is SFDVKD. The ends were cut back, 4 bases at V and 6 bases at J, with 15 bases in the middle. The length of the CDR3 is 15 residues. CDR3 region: CATSEARAGLNEQFF. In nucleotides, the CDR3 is TGTGCCACCAGTGAAGCTCGCGCAGGGCTCAATGAGCAGTTCTTC.

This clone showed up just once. CDR3 bases: TGTGCCAGCAGCCACCGCAGGGGAACAGGGGGCAAGAACGAGCAGTACTTC. Amino acid sequence: CASSHRRGTGGKNEQYF. This rearrangement joins TRBV3-1 (or the pseudogene TRBV3-2) to TRBJ2-7; 9 positions agree with TRBD1. Looked up from germline, CDR1 is LGHDT and CDR2 is YNNKEL (reference sequence). The CDR3 extends over 17 amino acids. The ends lost 3 bases at V and 5 bases at J; junction bases unmatched: 14.

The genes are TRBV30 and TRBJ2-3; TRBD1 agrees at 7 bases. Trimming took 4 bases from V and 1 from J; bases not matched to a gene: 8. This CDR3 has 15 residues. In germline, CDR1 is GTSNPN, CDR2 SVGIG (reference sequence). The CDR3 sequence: CAWTRRGPGTDTQYF. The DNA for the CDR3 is TGTGCCTGGACCAGAAGGGGGCCAGGCACAGATACGCAGTATTTT.

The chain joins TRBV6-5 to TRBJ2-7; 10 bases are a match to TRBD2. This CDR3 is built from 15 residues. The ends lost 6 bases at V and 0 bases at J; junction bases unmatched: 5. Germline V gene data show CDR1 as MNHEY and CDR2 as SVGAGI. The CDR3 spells CASRVTSGFSYEQYF. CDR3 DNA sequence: TGTGCCAGCAGGGTGACTAGCGGGTTCTCCTACGAGCAGTACTTC.

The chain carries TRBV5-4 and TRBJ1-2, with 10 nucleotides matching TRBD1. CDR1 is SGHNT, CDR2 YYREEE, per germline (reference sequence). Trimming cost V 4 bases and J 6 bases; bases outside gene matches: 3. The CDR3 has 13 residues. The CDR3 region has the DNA TGTGCCAGCAGCGTCGGGACAGGGGATGGCTACACCTTC. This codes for CASSVGTGDGYTF.